The rows below give T cell receptor beta chains drawn from one sample of a study of blood T cell repertoires in COVID-19. TCRdb's table, derived via immunoSEQ multiplex PCR, lists solely in-frame clones and lacks some. The sample records about 68,000 clones, approximately 85% being singletons. The sample was peripheral blood. Every receptor here comes from a man between 45 and 60 years old with acute or convalescent COVID-19. The conserved cysteine and the conserved F or W are not part of the CDR3 here.

>TRBV7-7|12|TRBJ2-1
ASSLAANTNEQF
>TRBV7-9|15|TRBJ2-3
ASSLPILAGGEDTQY
>TRBV6-2/TRBV6-3|13|TRBJ2-1
ASSLRGGGLNEQF
>TRBV6-2/TRBV6-3|18|TRBJ1-1
ASSSHGTGIKARLNTEAF
>TRBV6-5|13|TRBJ1-6
ASSYGDAGNSPLH
>TRBV7-6|12|TRBJ2-2
ASRGTANTGELF
>TRBV5-6|12|TRBJ1-6
ASSLGHYNSPLH
>TRBV7-2|13|TRBJ2-1
ASSELAGKYNEQF
>TRBV18|11|TRBJ2-1
ASSRGGADQWF
>TRBV18|12|TRBJ2-7
ASSPDPRAGEQY
>TRBV11-2|12|TRBJ1-2
ASSLDTGRYGYT
>TRBV6-5|12|TRBJ2-5
ASTYTDGVETQY
>TRBV6-5|12|TRBJ2-2
ASTSPSVTGELF
>TRBV10-3|11|TRBJ1-2
AISENRDYGYT
>TRBV7-2|16|TRBJ2-7
ASSLYQTSGQFSYEQY
>TRBV7-8|16|TRBJ2-6
ASSLLLAGASGANVLT
>TRBV5-1|15|TRBJ2-2
ASSAPLGQTNTGELF
>TRBV2|11|TRBJ2-7
ASSENGYYEQY
>TRBV2|12|TRBJ1-5
ASSGGQGGQPQH
>TRBV10-2|15|TRBJ2-4
ASSESGWGQAKNIQY
>TRBV18|15|TRBJ2-2
ASSPRFAGVNTGELF
>TRBV5-4|11|TRBJ2-5
ASSLGLGETQY
>TRBV19|13|TRBJ2-1
ASSISGYMYNEQF
>TRBV14|12|TRBJ1-2
ASSSGDSLYGYT
>TRBV24-1|13|TRBJ2-7
ATSDRGDTHNEQY
>TRBV19|10|TRBJ2-3
ASSIGGDMQY
>TRBV3-1/TRBV3-2|15|TRBJ1-5
ASSQGGGFYSNQPQH
>TRBV5-1|11|TRBJ1-4
ASSGTTNEKLF
>TRBV5-5|13|TRBJ2-6
ASSWAYSGANVLT
>TRBV7-6|10|TRBJ2-1
ASSRAGGRQF
>TRBV18|13|TRBJ2-7
ASSPGTERTYEQY
>TRBV11-2|12|TRBJ2-2
ASSSLSLAGELF
>TRBV9|12|TRBJ2-3
ASESGGEGDTQY
>TRBV15|12|TRBJ2-3
ATSRDPNTDTQY
>TRBV7-8|13|TRBJ2-1
ASSLTGNRLDEQF
>TRBV3-1/TRBV3-2|12|TRBJ1-2
ASSPRGGLDGYT
>TRBV3-1/TRBV3-2|13|TRBJ1-2
ASSQRGTVRGGYT
>TRBV20-1|14|TRBJ2-3
SASARGGASTDTQY
>TRBV2|12|TRBJ1-3
ASRPTGNGNTIY
>TRBV6-6|12|TRBJ1-2
ASSAGRANYGYT
>TRBV11-1|11|TRBJ2-3
ASSVKSRDTQY
>TRBV7-3|14|TRBJ2-1
ASSPIGQGAGYEQF